Listed below are T cell receptor beta chains from one sample, sequenced in a study of cytomegalovirus exposure and HLA in healthy donors. Measured with immunoSEQ multiplex PCR; TCRdb has only the in-frame clones, and not every one. The sample includes under 200,000 clones, approximately 96% of them seen just once. The sample was PBMCs. These receptors all come from a woman aged 18-35 years in good health and CMV-seronegative. Each CDR3 is given with its conserved first and last residue. Each record gives: D gene, J gene, clone size, V gene, CDR3 protein, CDR3 DNA. D genes are given only for firm matches. The size of a clone is reported for some rows only, either as once, few or many, or as a class for expanded clones.

>TRBD2|TRBJ2-1|-|TRBV5-6
CASSHRYRLAGGNEQFF
TGTGCCAGCAGCCATCGGTATCGACTAGCGGGGGGAAATGAGCAGTTCTTC
>-|TRBJ2-7|-|TRBV13
CASSHDRTTYEQYF
TGTGCCAGCAGCCACGACAGGACGACCTACGAGCAGTACTTC
>TRBD2|TRBJ2-2|-|TRBV10-3
CATRPGGPGTGELFF
TGTGCCACCCGGCCGGGGGGGCCAGGCACCGGGGAGCTGTTTTTT
>TRBD1|TRBJ2-6|once|TRBV5-1
CASRRDRDSGANVLTF
TGCGCCAGCAGACGGGACAGGGACTCTGGGGCCAACGTCCTGACTTTC
>TRBD1|TRBJ2-1|-|TRBV9
CASSVGARGIWGEQFF
TGTGCCAGCAGCGTAGGTGCCAGGGGGATATGGGGTGAGCAGTTCTTC
>-|TRBJ1-1|-|TRBV27
CASSLSRGNTEAFF
TGTGCCAGCAGTTTATCCAGGGGGAACACTGAAGCTTTCTTT
>-|TRBJ2-3|-|TRBV5-4
CASSLGGDTDTQYF
TGTGCCAGCAGCTTAGGGGGGGACACAGATACGCAGTATTTT
>TRBD1|TRBJ1-5|-|TRBV25-1
CASRQGWDQPQHF
TGTGCCAGCAGACAGGGGTGGGATCAGCCCCAGCATTTT
>-|TRBJ1-1|-|TRBV6-4
CASSDSAGSTEAFF
TGTGCCAGCAGTGACTCCGCGGGTAGCACTGAAGCTTTCTTT
>TRBD1|TRBJ1-2|-|TRBV12-5
CASGFVQGGANYGYTF
TGTGCTAGTGGTTTCGTGCAGGGGGGAGCTAACTATGGCTACACCTTC
>TRBD2|TRBJ2-1|-|TRBV7-8
CASSGAGGLYNEQFF
TGTGCCAGCAGCGGTGCGGGGGGCCTATACAATGAGCAGTTCTTC
>-|TRBJ2-3|once|TRBV18
CASSPPGRGSDTQYF
TGTGCCAGCTCACCACCTGGCAGGGGCTCGGATACGCAGTATTTT
>-|TRBJ2-1|-|TRBV11-3
CASSLKAFSSYNEQFF
TGTGCCAGCAGCTTAAAAGCTTTTAGCTCCTACAATGAGCAGTTCTTC
>TRBD1|TRBJ1-4|-|TRBV30
CAWSRDSNEKLFF
TGTGCCTGGAGTCGGGACAGTAATGAAAAACTGTTTTTT
>TRBD1|TRBJ1-1|once|TRBV5-4
CASSLVGTGGTEAFF
TGTGCCAGCAGCTTGGTAGGGACAGGGGGCACTGAAGCTTTCTTT
>-|TRBJ1-1|-|TRBV11-2
CASTRQVEAFF
TGTGCCAGCACTAGACAGGTTGAAGCTTTCTTT
>TRBD2|TRBJ2-2|-|TRBV5-6
CASSLLGGAGDNTGELFF
TGTGCCAGCAGCCTCTTAGGGGGAGCGGGGGATAACACCGGGGAGCTGTTTTTT
>-|TRBJ1-5|-|TRBV4-2
CASSASGWSNQPQHF
TGTGCCAGCAGCGCCTCAGGGTGGAGCAATCAGCCCCAGCATTTT
>-|TRBJ1-3|-|TRBV19
CASSRLDSGNTIYF
TGTGCCAGTTCAAGACTGGATTCTGGAAACACCATATATTTT
>-|TRBJ2-6|-|TRBV6-5
CASFGGANVLTF
TGTGCCAGCTTCGGTGGGGCCAACGTCCTGACTTTC
>-|TRBJ2-1|once|TRBV6-5
CASSTSYNEQFF
TGTGCCAGCAGCACAAGCTACAATGAGCAGTTCTTC
>TRBD2|TRBJ2-3|-|TRBV4-2
CASSQGLAGISTDTQYF
TGTGCCAGCAGCCAAGGGCTAGCGGGGATTAGCACAGATACGCAGTATTTT
>-|TRBJ1-1|-|TRBV27
CASSFDSSNTEAFF
TGTGCCAGCAGTTTTGACTCCTCCAACACTGAAGCTTTCTTT
>TRBD1|TRBJ2-3|-|TRBV6-5
CASSSGQGADTQYF
TGTGCCAGCAGTTCCGGACAGGGGGCAGATACGCAGTATTTT
>-|TRBJ1-6|-|TRBV5-5
CASSPTGIGFAPLHF
TGTGCCAGCAGCCCCACAGGGATTGGATTCGCACCCCTCCACTTT
>TRBD1|TRBJ1-6|once|TRBV7-2
CASSLGQGFSPLHF
TGTGCCAGCAGCTTGGGACAGGGTTTTTCACCCCTCCACTTT
>TRBD1|TRBJ1-1|-|TRBV7-3
CASSPTGGRTFAEAFF
TGTGCCAGCAGCCCGACAGGGGGCCGTACGTTCGCTGAAGCTTTCTTT
>-|TRBJ1-1|-|TRBV6-5
CASSRRGTEAFF
TGTGCCAGCAGTCGCCGAGGCACTGAAGCTTTCTTT
>TRBD1|TRBJ2-3|-|TRBV6-6
CASREMTGFPDTQYF
TGTGCCAGCAGGGAAATGACAGGGTTCCCAGATACGCAGTATTTT
>-|TRBJ2-2|-|TRBV9
CASSVDYGELFF
TGTGCCAGCAGCGTAGATTACGGGGAGCTGTTTTTT
>-|TRBJ1-3|-|TRBV7-8
CASSRQQVTSGNTIYF
TGTGCCAGCAGCCGACAACAGGTGACGTCTGGAAACACCATATATTTT
>-|TRBJ2-3|-|TRBV29-1
CSDWDTYTQYF
TGCAGCGACTGGGACACCTATACGCAGTATTTT
>-|TRBJ2-3|-|TRBV7-6
CASAGVSTDTQYF
TGTGCCAGCGCAGGGGTTAGCACAGATACGCAGTATTTT
>TRBD1|TRBJ1-1|-|TRBV11-3
CASSLGTGTEAFF
TGTGCCAGCTCCCTGGGGACAGGCACTGAAGCTTTCTTT
>TRBD2|TRBJ2-1|-|TRBV6-5
CASSFRRASGEQFF
TGTGCCAGCAGTTTCCGGAGAGCTAGCGGTGAGCAGTTCTTC
>-|TRBJ1-2|-|TRBV21-1
CASSSRVDRVDYGYTF
TGTGCCAGCAGCTCCAGGGTGGACAGGGTGGACTATGGCTACACCTTC
>TRBD1|TRBJ2-1|-|TRBV6-5
CASSYDRGGYNEQFF
TGTGCCAGCAGTTACGACAGGGGCGGGTACAATGAGCAGTTCTTC
>-|TRBJ1-2|-|TRBV5-4
CASSDQGLNYGYTF
TGTGCCAGCAGTGACCAGGGGCTGAACTATGGCTACACCTTC
>TRBD1|TRBJ2-3|-|TRBV19
CASTRTGGGPDTQYF
TGTGCCAGTACTAGAACAGGGGGCGGCCCAGATACGCAGTATTTT
>TRBD2|TRBJ2-5|-|TRBV6-1
CASSATPGLASSRETQYF
TGTGCCAGCAGTGCCACACCGGGACTAGCCTCTTCCCGGGAGACCCAGTACTTC
>-|TRBJ2-5|-|TRBV12-5
CASGPDRETQYF
TGTGCTAGTGGCCCCGACAGGGAGACCCAGTACTTC
>-|TRBJ2-2|-|TRBV27
CASSTDSTWTGELFF
TGTGCCAGCAGTACGGACAGTACTTGGACCGGGGAGCTGTTTTTT
>-|TRBJ2-4|-|TRBV30
CAWSVHSGRIKNIQYF
TGTGCCTGGAGTGTACATTCAGGGCGGATTAAAAACATTCAGTACTTC
>TRBD1|TRBJ1-1|-|TRBV7-9
CASSLDTGQVNTEAFF
TGTGCCAGCAGCTTAGATACGGGACAGGTGAACACTGAAGCTTTCTTT
>TRBD1|TRBJ1-1|-|TRBV2
CASSSSTGWNTEAFF
TGTGCCAGCAGCTCCTCGACAGGGTGGAACACTGAAGCTTTCTTT
>-|TRBJ1-6|-|TRBV19
CASSVGGSPLHF
TGTGCCAGTAGTGTCGGGGGGTCACCCCTCCACTTT
>-|TRBJ2-1|-|TRBV20-1
CSVKRSEQFF
TGCAGTGTCAAGCGGAGTGAGCAGTTCTTC
>-|TRBJ1-1|-|TRBV5-1
CASSLVVGNTEAFF
TGCGCCAGCAGCTTGGTCGTCGGGAACACTGAAGCTTTCTTT